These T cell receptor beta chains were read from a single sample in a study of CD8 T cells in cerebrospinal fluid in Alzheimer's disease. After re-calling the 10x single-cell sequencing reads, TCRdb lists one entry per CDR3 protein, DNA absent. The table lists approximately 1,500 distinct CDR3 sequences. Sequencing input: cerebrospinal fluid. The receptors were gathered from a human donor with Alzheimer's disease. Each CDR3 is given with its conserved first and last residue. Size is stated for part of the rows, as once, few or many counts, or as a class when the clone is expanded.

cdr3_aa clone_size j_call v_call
CSAIRGTGPVGQYF medium-sized TRBJ2-7 TRBV20-1
CSVELLGQARRNTIYF medium-sized TRBJ1-3 TRBV29-1
CASSLDGSNQPQHF medium-sized TRBJ1-5 TRBV5-1
CASSLQGFSFGELFF NA TRBJ2-2 TRBV28
CASSPRGEGPQHF NA TRBJ1-5 TRBV4-2
CASSWGGDSTEAFF medium-sized TRBJ1-1 TRBV5-6
CASGQGMNTGELFF large TRBJ2-2 TRBV12-3/TRBV12-4
CASSVVDGSEQYF NA TRBJ2-7 TRBV9
CASSMGGAGTDTQYF medium-sized TRBJ2-3 TRBV12-3/TRBV12-4
CSAAPGVSSEAFF medium-sized TRBJ1-1 TRBV20-1
CASTEYTEAFF medium-sized TRBJ1-1 TRBV28
CASSAGTSVETQYF medium-sized TRBJ2-5 TRBV19
CASSLIGDRGYNEQFF large TRBJ2-1 TRBV11-2
CAWSARDSGYTF medium-sized TRBJ1-2 TRBV30
CASITTGASPRAFF medium-sized TRBJ1-1 TRBV19
CSVERPPNEQFF medium-sized TRBJ2-1 TRBV29-1
CASSKRWRWMNTEAFF medium-sized TRBJ1-1 TRBV6-5
CASSLANSREQYF medium-sized TRBJ2-7 TRBV5-4
CASSLAEGEKLFF large TRBJ1-4 TRBV7-2
CASSYSTQPQHF medium-sized TRBJ1-5 TRBV6-6
CASSLLGTEKLFF medium-sized TRBJ1-4 TRBV27
CASSWDPGTGDNEQFF medium-sized TRBJ2-1 TRBV7-8
CASSYSSETGEKNEQFF large TRBJ2-1 TRBV6-5
CASSQDRTGYGYTF NA TRBJ1-2 TRBV4-2
CASSKGAMTYEQYF NA TRBJ2-7 TRBV18
CASSPAGEDTGELFF medium-sized TRBJ2-2 TRBV3-1
CASSRTSTSTDTQYF medium-sized TRBJ2-3 TRBV4-1
CASSLNGGGEETQYF large TRBJ2-5 TRBV7-3
CASSYSAGTAYSPLHF medium-sized TRBJ1-6 TRBV6-5